This TCR beta chain appears in the sequencing data of a study of blood T cell repertoires in COVID-19. Study details: Acute and convalescent COVID-19 samples came from the United States, Italy and Spain. From T cells, B-cell-depleted T cells, or PBMCs came the material, which was cDNA or gDNA.

Seattle enrolled patients during active infection and tracked them longitudinally. Authors' methods: Amplifying reference gene primers gave estimates of nucleated cell counts. The data were produced by immunoSEQ multiplex PCR, yet TCRdb's version contains in-frame clones alone and is incomplete. From that table come the V and J calls and clone size; the DNA was used to work out D and trimming. The sample includes roughly 160,000 clones, roughly 84% of them seen just once. The J segment lost 0 bases and the V segment lost 3 bases, leaving 16 bases of the junction unmatched. The CDR3 runs 21 residues. Per germline, CDR1 SGHVS and CDR2 FQNEAQ.

This TCR was recovered from an elderly man with COVID-19, enrolled during active disease. Input material: peripheral blood. The chain has TRBV7-8 and TRBJ2-5; 13 bases fit TRBD2. The CDR3 DNA is TGTGCCAGCAGCTTGAAACGGAGAAGACTAGCGGGGGGCTTGTACCAAGAGACCCAGTACTTC. The encoded protein is CASSLKRRRLAGGLYQETQYF.